What follows are 27 T cell receptor beta chains derived from one specimen sequenced in a study of cytomegalovirus exposure and HLA in healthy donors. The PCR contained 60 Vbeta and 13 Jbeta primers. Sequencing used immunoSEQ multiplex PCR; TCRdb keeps in-frame clones, though not all of them. The sample holds about 97,000 clones, around 78% seen once. The sample consisted of PBMCs. These TCRs come from a middle-aged man in good health and CMV-seronegative.

This clone was counted between two and nine times. This rearrangement joins TRBV13 to TRBJ2-5; 10 bases agree with TRBD2. TRBJ2-7 explains the end of the DNA better; the J call may be wrong. The CDR3 contains 17 residues. Germline V gives CDR1 PRHDT, CDR2 FYEKMQ (reference sequence). Here the CDR3 reads CASSTWYSGGAHYEQYF. For the CDR3, the DNA is TGTGCCAGCAGCACCTGGTACAGCGGGGGGGCGCACTACGAGCAGTACTTC.

This chain uses TRBV2 with TRBJ2-1, with 7 bases that match TRBD1. With 4 bases clipped from V and 8 bases from J, the junction kept 2 bases outside the gene matches. Germline CDR1 reads SNHLY; CDR2 reads FYNNEI. The CDR3 is made up of 12 amino acids. The CDR3 loop is CASSGQGDEQFF. Written as DNA, the CDR3 is TGTGCCAGCAGTGGACAGGGTGATGAGCAGTTCTTC. Supplemented by reference TRBV2 and TRBJ2-1, the full variable domain reads EPEVTQTPSHQVTQMGQEVILRCVPISNHLYFYWYRQILGQKVEFLVSFYNNEISEKSEIFDDQFSVERPDGSNFTLKIRSTKLEDSAMYFCASSGQGDEQFFGPGTRLTVL.

This chain connects TRBV9 to TRBJ1-1; TRBD1 might be the D (6 bases). Trimming took 5 bases from V and 0 from J, leaving 8 bases between them. The CDR3 consists of 13 residues. The V gene's germline CDR1 is SGDLS and CDR2 YYNGEE. CDR3 nucleotides: TGTGCCAGCAGTAAGGGGGTGAACACTGAAGCTTTCTTT. Translated: CASSKGVNTEAFF.

Note on this clone: Relative to the germline gene, one junction end is altered; a read error may explain this. The chain has TRBV7-7 and TRBJ2-7; 9 bases line up with TRBD1. CDR3 size: 13 residues. Germline V CDR1 and CDR2: SSHAT, FNYEAQ (reference sequence). This chain's CDR3 is CASSTDRGNEQYF. In DNA form, the CDR3 reads TGTGCTAGCAGCACCGACAGGGGGAACGAGCAGTACTTC.

This clone was recorded a few times. The chain combines TRBV7-9 with TRBJ2-5; D is possibly TRBD1 (5 bases). The CDR3 is 14 amino acids. Between the trimmed V and J ends, which lost 5 bases and 5 bases, there was a span of 15 bases. Per germline, CDR1 SEHNR and CDR2 FQNEAQ (reference sequence). CDR3 nucleotide sequence: TGTGCCAGCAGCACAACAGGACCCGCCGAGACCCAGTACTTC. It translates to CASSTTGPAETQYF.

The CDR3 nucleotides read TGCGCCAGCAGCCAAGTCAGAGCGGGGGGCCACAATGAGCAGTTCTTC. Its translation: CASSQVRAGGHNEQFF. The rearrangement uses TRBV4-1 and TRBJ2-1; 9 nucleotides align to TRBD2. In germline, CDR1 is MGHRA, CDR2 YSYEKL. There are 16 residues in the CDR3. V gave up 1 base and J gave up 5 bases; unmatched junction bases: 6.

The chain uses TRBV9 and TRBJ1-4; D may be TRBD1 (5 bases). Germline loops: CDR1 SGDLS, CDR2 YYNGEE. V gave up 0 bases and J gave up 7 bases, with 13 bases separating them. The length of the CDR3 is 15 residues. The CDR3 sequence: CASSVDGTRGEKLFF. DNA of the CDR3: TGTGCCAGCAGCGTAGACGGGACTAGGGGTGAAAAACTGTTTTTT.

The chain's CDR3 is CASSVGPAERYNEQFF. CDR3 nucleotides: TGTGCCAGCAGCGTAGGACCAGCGGAGAGGTACAATGAGCAGTTCTTC. V usage is TRBV9 and J usage is TRBJ2-1; D possibly corresponds to TRBD2 (5 bases). Per germline, CDR1 SGDLS and CDR2 YYNGEE. V lost 0 bases and J lost 4, with 14 bases in between. This CDR3 has 16 amino acids.

This clone has only one observation. This sequence joins TRBV19 and TRBJ1-5, with D possibly matching TRBD1 (5 bases). Germline loops: CDR1 LNHDA, CDR2 SQIVND (reference sequence). V lost 7 bases, J lost 0 bases, and 16 bases lay in between. This CDR3 has 16 amino acids. CDR3 in amino acids: CASTQLTGGSNQPQHF. For the CDR3, the DNA is TGTGCCAGTACTCAATTGACGGGGGGTAGCAATCAGCCCCAGCATTTT.

This chain joins TRBV28 and TRBJ2-5; 7 bases agree with TRBD1. The DNA end is more similar to TRBJ2-7, so the J call may be wrong. The CDR3 has 15 amino acids. Per germline, CDR1 MDHEN and CDR2 SYDVKM. CDR3 sequence reads: CASNPTGKGSYEQYF. CDR3 DNA sequence: TGTGCCAGCAACCCGACAGGGAAAGGCTCCTACGAGCAGTACTTC.

This chain joins TRBV11-2 and TRBJ1-1, with unresolved D. Germline values: CDR1 SGHAT, CDR2 FQNNGV. This CDR3 comprises 13 residues. The germline V and J ends were trimmed by 6 bases and 6 bases, with 14 bases remaining between them. This chain's CDR3 is CASRARGGAEAFF. CDR3 DNA sequence: TGTGCCAGCAGGGCCCGAGGAGGCGCTGAAGCTTTCTTT.

The chain couples TRBV7-9 to TRBJ2-4, with 7 bases identical to TRBD1. Unmatched junction bases numbered 5, after V lost 3 bases and J lost 0 bases. Germline V gives CDR1 SEHNR, CDR2 FQNEAQ (reference sequence). CDR3 length: 16 amino acids. CDR3 protein: CASSLQTGIAKNIQYF. The CDR3 DNA follows: TGTGCCAGCAGCTTGCAGACAGGGATAGCCAAAAACATTCAGTACTTC. Filled out from reference TRBV7-9 and TRBJ2-4, the complete variable domain reads DTGVSQNPRHKITKRGQNVTFRCDPISEHNRLYWYRQTLGQGPEFLTYFQNEAQLEKSRLLSDRFSAERPKGSFSTLEIQRTEQGDSAMYLCASSLQTGIAKNIQYFGAGTRLSVL.

The V call is TRBV2, the J call TRBJ2-5, with D perhaps matching TRBD1 (6 bases). V gave up 6 bases and J gave up 7 bases, with 24 bases separating them. Germline CDR1 and CDR2: SNHLY and FYNNEI. The CDR3 runs to 16 residues. The DNA of the CDR3 is TGTGCCAGCAGGGAGAGACAGGCAAACTCCTTGGTGACCCAGTACTTC. Translation: CASRERQANSLVTQYF.

The chain has TRBV18 and TRBJ1-6; D is unresolved. Trimming stripped 3 bases from V and 0 bases from J, with 6 bases between. In germline, CDR1 is KGHSH, CDR2 LQKENI. This CDR3 spans 15 amino acids. In nucleotides, the CDR3 is TGTGCCAGCTCACCCGACTTCTCCTATAATTCACCCCTCCACTTT. Its protein is CASSPDFSYNSPLHF.

This clone was detected a few times. The chain recombines TRBV11-2 with TRBJ1-6; 7 bases map to TRBD1. The CDR3 sequence is 14 residues long. The V and J ends lost 6 bases and 7 bases, in that order; junction bases with no gene match: 6. The V gene's germline CDR1 is SGHAT and CDR2 FQNNGV. CDR3 protein: CASRPGQPNSPLHF. CDR3 coding DNA: TGTGCCAGCAGACCGGGACAGCCAAATTCACCCCTCCACTTT. Using reference TRBV11-2 and TRBJ1-6 for the parts outside the CDR3, the full variable domain is EAGVAQSPRYKIIEKRQSVAFWCNPISGHATLYWYQQILGQGPKLLIQFQNNGVVDDSQLPKDRFSAERLKGVDSTLKIQPAKLEDSAVYLCASRPGQPNSPLHFGNGTRLTVT.

The rearrangement uses TRBV9 and TRBJ1-1; D is perhaps TRBD1 (5 bases). Trimming cost V 4 bases and J 2 bases, with 9 bases left between them. The germline CDR1 and CDR2 sequences are SGDLS and YYNGEE. The CDR3 has 13 amino acids. As DNA, the CDR3 is TGTGCCAGCAGCTCAGGGCTCAACACTGAAGCTTTCTTT. Its protein is CASSSGLNTEAFF.

The gene calls are TRBV9 and TRBJ1-6; no clear D gene. CDR3 length: 12 residues. The germline V gene has CDR1 SGDLS and CDR2 YYNGEE. The V end lost 7 bases, the J end lost 13 bases, and 15 bases lay between the germline ends. CDR3: CASGGSISPLHF. The DNA of the CDR3 is TGTGCCAGCGGAGGCTCCATATCTCCCCTCCACTTT.

This clone was picked up a small number of times. V and J are TRBV11-2 and TRBJ1-3; weak D call: TRBD1 (5 bases). Germline V lookup: CDR1 SGHAT, CDR2 FQNNGV. The CDR3 covers 14 residues. V was pared by 0 bases and J by 4 bases, with 7 bases between. DNA of the CDR3: TGTGCCAGCAGCTTAGAGGCAGGGGGAAACACCATATATTTT. Encoded protein: CASSLEAGGNTIYF.

In DNA, the CDR3 is TGTGCCTGGGCGGAAAGGCACACTGAAGCTTTCTTT. Amino acids: CAWAERHTEAFF. This chain joins TRBV30 and TRBJ1-1; D call uncertain. V was clipped by 5 bases and J by 3 bases, with 10 bases between them. Germline CDR1 is GTSNPN and CDR2 is SVGIG (reference sequence). The CDR3 length is 12 residues.

This clone was seen only once. The V and J genes are TRBV7-8 and TRBJ2-5; D is possibly TRBD2 (6 bases). V dropped 10 bases and J dropped 2 bases, with 14 bases sitting between them. The CDR3 extends over 13 amino acids. Germline CDR1 is SGHVS and CDR2 is FQNEAQ. DNA for the CDR3: TGTGCCACAGGAGGGCTGCTGCAAGAGACCCAGTACTTC. This gives the protein CATGGLLQETQYF.

This clone was seen a few times. The chain uses TRBV5-1 and TRBJ1-5; D ambiguous. CDR1 SGHRS and CDR2 YFSETQ come from the germline V gene. CDR3 length equals 16 residues. Trimming stripped 2 bases from V and 0 bases from J, with 12 bases between. The CDR3: CASSFPSLPSNQPQHF. CDR3 DNA: TGCGCCAGCAGCTTCCCGTCCCTTCCTAGCAATCAGCCCCAGCATTTT.

On this clone itself: Mismatch with germline at one junction end may stem from a read error. The chain uses TRBV7-9 and TRBJ2-5, with a tentative D call TRBD2 (5 bases). In germline, CDR1 is SEHNR, CDR2 FQNEAQ (reference sequence). This CDR3 region has 19 residues. CDR3 DNA sequence: TGTTCCAGCTCCCCCCCCGACTACCAACGTACCTTTGGCCAAGAGACCCAGTACTTC. Its protein is CSSSPPDYQRTFGQETQYF.

This clone was counted only a few times. This chain connects TRBV11-2 to TRBJ2-4, with 15 bases that match TRBD2. Germline loops: CDR1 SGHAT, CDR2 FQNNGV. The CDR3 is made up of 15 amino acids. The J segment lost 9 bases and the V segment lost 2 bases, leaving 2 bases of the junction unmatched. CDR3 coding DNA: TGTGCCAGCAGCTTAAGGACTAGCGGGGGGGCCATTCAGTACTTC. It codes for CASSLRTSGGAIQYF.

The chain links TRBV6-5 to TRBJ2-6; D is unclear. Between the trimmed V and J ends, which lost 6 bases and 2 bases, there was a span of 8 bases. The CDR3 is made up of 14 amino acids. The germline V gene has CDR1 MNHEY and CDR2 SVGAGI. The CDR3, as DNA: TGTGCCAGCAGCTCGTCCCCTGGGGCCAACGTCCTGACTTTC. Translated: CASSSSPGANVLTF.

This chain joins TRBV30 and TRBJ2-7, with D tentatively TRBD2 (6 bases). The ends were cut back, 3 bases at V and 3 bases at J, with 18 bases in the middle. The CDR3 is 15 amino acids. Germline V lookup: CDR1 GTSNPN, CDR2 SVGIG (reference sequence). The CDR3 protein is CAWSPSFGGFYEQYF. The CDR3 DNA follows: TGTGCCTGGAGCCCATCCTTCGGGGGTTTCTACGAGCAGTACTTC.

The chain couples TRBV18 to TRBJ1-5; 8 nucleotides line up with TRBD1. In germline, CDR1 is KGHSH, CDR2 LQKENI. The V and J ends lost 3 bases and 3 bases, in that order; junction bases with no gene match: 7. This CDR3 region has 16 residues. CDR3 loop: CASSPDTGGNNQPQHF. The CDR3, as DNA: TGTGCCAGCTCACCGGACACAGGGGGGAACAATCAGCCCCAGCATTTT. Full variable domain (rest looked up from reference TRBV18 and TRBJ1-5): NAGVMQNPRHLVRRRGQEARLRCSPMKGHSHVYWYRQLPEEGLKFMVYLQKENIIDESGMPKERFSAEFPKEGPSILRIQQVVRGDSAAYFCASSPDTGGNNQPQHFGDGTRLSIL.

J is TRBJ2-5 and V is TRBV28; the match to TRBD2 covers 8 bases. Per the germline V gene, CDR1 is MDHEN and CDR2 is SYDVKM. The CDR3 runs 15 residues. The junction had 7 bases not matched to a gene; V was cut back by 5 bases and J by 2 bases. The DNA of the CDR3 is TGTGCCAGCAGTGAGCGGGGGACCGCTCAAGAGACCCAGTACTTC. It is translated as CASSERGTAQETQYF.